The T cell receptor beta chain described here comes from a study of graft-versus-host responses after intestinal transplantation. Study information: All recipients were transplanted with multivisceral, liver-intestinal, or isolated intestinal grafts.

The data were produced by immunoSEQ multiplex PCR, yet TCRdb's version contains in-frame clones alone and is incomplete. The table lists about 15,000 clones, roughly 80% of them singletons. General study points: Levels of circulating GvH clones at their peak were associated with early post-transplant HvG declines. Allograft clonal ratios (graft-versus-host to host-versus-graft) were high in patients who had graft-donor T cell macrochimerism. In recipient marrow, GvH clones were found, and some appeared first in ileum or blood.

Points on this clone: Its antigen is unidentified.

Processed graft tissue released its intraepithelial and lamina propria lymphocytes. With V trimmed by 4 bases and J by 9 bases, 8 bases remained unmatched. Germline-derived CDR1 and CDR2 are SGHVS and FQNEAQ. The CDR3 has 15 residues. The chain links TRBV7-8 to TRBJ2-1, with 11 bases lining up with TRBD2. The specimen was ileum tissue, collected approximately 480 days after intestinal transplant. This receptor was taken from a human patient who received an intestinal transplant, so some T cells may come from the graft donor. The CDR3 region has the DNA TGTGCCAGCAGCTCTATACTAGCGGGGGCGGGTGAGCAGTTCTTC. Translated, it gives CASSSILAGAGEQFF.